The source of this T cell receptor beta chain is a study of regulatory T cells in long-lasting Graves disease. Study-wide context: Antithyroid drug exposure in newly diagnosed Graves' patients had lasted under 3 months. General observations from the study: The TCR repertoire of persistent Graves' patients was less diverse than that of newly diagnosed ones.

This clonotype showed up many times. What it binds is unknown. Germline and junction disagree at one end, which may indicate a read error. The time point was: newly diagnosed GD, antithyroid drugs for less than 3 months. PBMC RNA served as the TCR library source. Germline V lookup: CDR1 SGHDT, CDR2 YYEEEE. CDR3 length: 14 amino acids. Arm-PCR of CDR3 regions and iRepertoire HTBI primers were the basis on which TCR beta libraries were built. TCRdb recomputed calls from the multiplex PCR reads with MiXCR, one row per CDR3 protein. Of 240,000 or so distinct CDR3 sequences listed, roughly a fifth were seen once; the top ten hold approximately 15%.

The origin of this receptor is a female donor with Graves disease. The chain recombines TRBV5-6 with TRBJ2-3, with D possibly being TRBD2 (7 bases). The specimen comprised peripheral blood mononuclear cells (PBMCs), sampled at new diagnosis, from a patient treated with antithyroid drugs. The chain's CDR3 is CASSWGGGTGTQYF. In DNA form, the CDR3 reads TGTGCCAGCAGCTGGGGCGGGGGCACAGGTACGCAGTATTTT.